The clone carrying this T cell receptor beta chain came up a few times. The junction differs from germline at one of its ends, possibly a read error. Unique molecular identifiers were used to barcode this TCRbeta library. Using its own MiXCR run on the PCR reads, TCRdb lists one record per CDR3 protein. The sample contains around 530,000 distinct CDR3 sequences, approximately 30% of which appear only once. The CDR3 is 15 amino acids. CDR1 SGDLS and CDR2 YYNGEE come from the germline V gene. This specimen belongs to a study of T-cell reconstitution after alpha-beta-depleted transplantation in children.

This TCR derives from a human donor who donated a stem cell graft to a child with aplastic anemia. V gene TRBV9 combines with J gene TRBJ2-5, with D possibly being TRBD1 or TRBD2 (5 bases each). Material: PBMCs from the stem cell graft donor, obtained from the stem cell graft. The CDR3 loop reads CASSVTLRGEETQYF. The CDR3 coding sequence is TGTGCCAGCAGCGTTACCCTCCGAGGGGAAGAGACCCAGTATTTC.